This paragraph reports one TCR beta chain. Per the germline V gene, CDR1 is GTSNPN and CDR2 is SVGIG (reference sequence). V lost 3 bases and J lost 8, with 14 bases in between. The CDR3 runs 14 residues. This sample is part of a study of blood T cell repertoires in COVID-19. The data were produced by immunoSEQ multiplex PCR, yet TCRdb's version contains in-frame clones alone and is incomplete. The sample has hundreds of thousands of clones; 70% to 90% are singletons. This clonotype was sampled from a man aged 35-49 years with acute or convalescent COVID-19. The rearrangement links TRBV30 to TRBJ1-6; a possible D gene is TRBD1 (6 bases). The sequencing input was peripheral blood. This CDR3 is CAWRSGHGDSPLHF. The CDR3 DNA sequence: TGTGCCTGGAGGTCGGGACACGGAGATTCACCCCTCCACTTT.